Following are 2 T cell receptor beta chains from one sample sequenced in a study of T cell clonality in common variable immunodeficiency (dated by TCRdb to 2014 to 2015). Receptors were amplified or captured by the immunoSEQ multiplex PCR assay. TCRdb obtained this table from immuneACCESS and retained in-frame rearrangements with V and J assigned. These tables miss some clones; where compared with another copy, unresolved V genes account for less than half of the shortfall, and the remainder is unexplained. The sample counts 25,000 to 40,000 clones, each observed more than once. The ten top clones hold more than 3% of the sample. Source material: peripheral blood mononuclear cells. Receptors originate from a person aged 18 to 75 in good health.

This clone showed up many times. Incomplete CDR3 DNA: TGTGCCAGCAGTACCGGGACAACATATCAGCCG. The encoded protein is CASSTGTTYQP. The full-length CDR3 reads as CASSTGTTYQPQYF. The V call is TRBV12-3 or TRBV12-4, the J call TRBJ2-3; TRBD1 is a possible D gene (6 bases). From the germline J gene comes the end of the CDR3, since the read stops 3 residues before it. The CDR3 runs to 14 residues.

This clone was seen ten or more times. The sequenced CDR3 bases are TGTGCCACCAGCAGAGAGCGGACAGCCTTGACCTACGAG. Translating gives CATSRERTALTYE. In full, the CDR3 is CATSRERTALTYEQYF. The V call is TRBV15, the J call TRBJ2-7, with D perhaps matching TRBD1 (6 bases). The sequence runs out 3 residues before the end of the CDR3; the remainder is reconstructed from the germline J gene. The V and J ends lost 0 bases and 2 bases respectively, with 14 bases between them. Germline CDR1 and CDR2: LNHNV and YYDKDF (reference sequence). CDR3 size: 16 residues.